This T cell receptor (beta chain) is drawn from a study of blood T cell repertoires in COVID-19. Study details: T cells, B-cell-depleted T cells, or PBMCs provided the cDNA or gDNA that served as material.

Germline CDR1 MGHRA, CDR2 YSYEKL. The CDR3 is made up of 16 amino acids. V was clipped by 5 bases and J by 1 base, with 15 bases between them. The data were produced by immunoSEQ multiplex PCR, yet TCRdb's version contains in-frame clones alone and is incomplete. The table has roughly 380,000 clones, 81% seen once; the top ten hold about 1%. The rearrangement uses TRBV4-1 and TRBJ1-3; tentatively, D is TRBD1 (5 bases). The sample taken for sequencing was peripheral blood. The sequence derives from a human donor with acute or convalescent COVID-19. The donor label of this sample is uncertain. DNA for the CDR3: TGCGCCAGCAGCTACATGCAGGGCGCGTCTGGAAACACCATATATTTT. Residues: CASSYMQGASGNTIYF.